A single sample gave rise to the 6 T cell receptor beta chains below, sequenced in a study of cytomegalovirus exposure and HLA in healthy donors (dated by TCRdb to about 2017). The library was obtained by the immunoSEQ multiplex PCR assay. As stored in TCRdb, this immuneACCESS dataset retains in-frame rearrangements with V and J assigned. A fraction of the clones does not appear; measured against another copy, unresolved V genes explain less than half of the discrepancy, and the remainder lacks a known reason. The sample table holds over 70,000 clones, of which 80% to 90% were seen once. Jointly, the top ten make up 3% to 4% of the sample. Sequencing input: PBMCs. These receptors were collected from a woman aged 18-29 years in good health and CMV-seropositive.

The chain has TRBV6-1 and TRBJ2-3, with 7 bases matching TRBD1. V shed 3 bases, J shed 6 bases, and the junction held 9 bases outside the gene matches. Germline CDR1 MNHNS, CDR2 SASEGT. This CDR3 is 15 amino acids long. DNA of the CDR3: TGTGCCAGCAGTGATGAGGAAGGGGGCGCCGATACGCAGTATTTT. Residues: CASSDEEGGADTQYF.

The chain combines TRBV5-1 with TRBJ1-2; tentatively, D is TRBD1 (5 bases). V was trimmed by 1 base and J by 2 bases, leaving 9 bases between them. CDR1 is SGHRS, CDR2 YFSETQ, per germline. The CDR3 has 14 residues. The CDR3 spells CASSLQTGNYGYTF. The CDR3 coding sequence is TGCGCCAGCAGCTTGCAAACAGGAAACTATGGCTACACCTTC.

V and J are TRBV4-2 and TRBJ2-3, with 10 nucleotides matching TRBD2. After removal of 0 bases from V and 1 base from J, the junction contained 7 bases not matched to a gene. This CDR3 spans 18 amino acids. In germline, CDR1 is LGHNA, CDR2 YNFKEQ. DNA for the CDR3: TGTGCCAGCAGCCAAGAAGGGAGCGGGGGGGCGGGCACAGATACGCAGTATTTT. Translated, it gives CASSQEGSGGAGTDTQYF.

The V and J genes are TRBV19 and TRBJ2-3, with 15 nucleotides matching TRBD2. J was trimmed by 1 base and V by 6 bases; bases with no gene match: 8. CDR1 is LNHDA and CDR2 is SQIVND in the germline V gene (reference sequence). This CDR3 spans 18 amino acids. The CDR3 loop is CASSSGTSGGYGTDTQYF. CDR3 DNA: TGTGCCAGTAGCTCCGGGACTAGCGGGGGGTATGGCACAGATACGCAGTATTTT.

CDR3 sequence: CASSVSGLPVGTTYEQYF. The CDR3 coding sequence is TGTGCCAGCAGTGTTTCCGGACTACCGGTGGGAACCACCTACGAGCAGTACTTC. The chain employs TRBV13 and TRBJ2-7; TRBD2 might be the D (6 bases). This CDR3 region has 18 residues. V was clipped by 6 bases and J by 2 bases, with 26 bases between them. Germline V gives CDR1 PRHDT, CDR2 FYEKMQ (reference sequence).

This clone has just one count. The chain carries TRBV6-1 and TRBJ2-7; D is uncertain. Germline CDR1 is MNHNS and CDR2 is SASEGT. This CDR3 has 13 amino acids. V was pared by 5 bases and J by 3 bases, with 11 bases between. CDR3 protein: CASSYKEYYEQYF. CDR3 DNA: TGTGCCAGCAGTTATAAAGAGTACTACGAGCAGTACTTC.